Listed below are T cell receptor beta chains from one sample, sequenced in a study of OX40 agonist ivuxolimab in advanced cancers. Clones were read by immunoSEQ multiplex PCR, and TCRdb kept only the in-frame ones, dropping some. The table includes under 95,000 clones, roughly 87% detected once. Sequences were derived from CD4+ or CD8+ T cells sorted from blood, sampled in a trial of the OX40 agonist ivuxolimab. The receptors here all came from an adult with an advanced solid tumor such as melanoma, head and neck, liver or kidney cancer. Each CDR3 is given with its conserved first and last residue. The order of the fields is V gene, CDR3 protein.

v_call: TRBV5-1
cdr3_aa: CASSLRPDSYEQYF

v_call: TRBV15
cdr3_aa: CATSRSPTETQYF

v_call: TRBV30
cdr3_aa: CAWSVRGYRNTEAFF

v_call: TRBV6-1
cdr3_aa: CASSEGLINQPQHF

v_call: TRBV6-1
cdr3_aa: CASSEEDLGNQPQHF

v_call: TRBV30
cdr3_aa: CAWNFRDRARSPLHF

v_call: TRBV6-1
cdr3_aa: CASSERGFYGYTF

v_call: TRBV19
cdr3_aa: CASSIALLAGTGELFF

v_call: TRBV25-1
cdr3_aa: CASSDEYRIDTQYF

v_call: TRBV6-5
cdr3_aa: CASRIAGANSYEQYF

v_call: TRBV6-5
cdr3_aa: CASSYSTAGANVLTF

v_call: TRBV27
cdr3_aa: CASKPWGWGLGLYEQFF

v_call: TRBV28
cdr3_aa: CASSFDGGPAYNEQFF

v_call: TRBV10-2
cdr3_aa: CASSESRGLRSSYNEQFF

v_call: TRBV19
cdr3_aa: CASTINAGYTYEQYF

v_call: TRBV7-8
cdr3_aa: CASSPETGGAWETQYF

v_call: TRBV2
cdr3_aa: CASSVQRAYNEQFF

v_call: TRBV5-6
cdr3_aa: CASTVQGVNQPQHF

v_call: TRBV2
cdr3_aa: CASSRGIGDLGYTF

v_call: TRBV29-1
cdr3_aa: CSVGTSPNQPQHF